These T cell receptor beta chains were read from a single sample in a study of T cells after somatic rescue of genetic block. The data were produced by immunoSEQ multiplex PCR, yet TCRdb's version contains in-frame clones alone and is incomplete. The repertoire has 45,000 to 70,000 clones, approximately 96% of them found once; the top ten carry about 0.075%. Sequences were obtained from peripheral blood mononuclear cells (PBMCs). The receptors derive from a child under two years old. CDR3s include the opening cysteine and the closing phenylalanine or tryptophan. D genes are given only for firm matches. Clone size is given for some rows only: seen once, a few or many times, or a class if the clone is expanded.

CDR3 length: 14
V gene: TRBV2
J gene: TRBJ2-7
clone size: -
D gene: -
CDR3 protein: CASQDFTSSYEQYF
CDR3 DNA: TGTGCCAGCCAGGACTTTACAAGCTCCTACGAGCAGTACTTC

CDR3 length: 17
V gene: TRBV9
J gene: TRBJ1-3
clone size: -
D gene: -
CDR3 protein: CASSVEAGGAYGNTIYF
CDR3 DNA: TGTGCCAGCAGCGTAGAGGCGGGGGGCGCATACGGAAACACCATATATTTT

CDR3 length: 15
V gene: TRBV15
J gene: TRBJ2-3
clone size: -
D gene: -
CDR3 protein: CATSGTHSSTDTQYF
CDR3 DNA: TGTGCCACCAGCGGTACTCACAGTAGCACAGATACGCAGTATTTT

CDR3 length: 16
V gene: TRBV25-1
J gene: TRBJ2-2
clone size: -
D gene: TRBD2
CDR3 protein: CASSEGGRANTGELFF
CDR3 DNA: TGTGCCAGCAGTGAAGGCGGGAGGGCGAACACCGGGGAGCTGTTTTTT

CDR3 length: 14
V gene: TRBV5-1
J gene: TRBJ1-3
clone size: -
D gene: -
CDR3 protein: CASSLGGSGNTIYF
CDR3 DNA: TGCGCCAGCAGCTTGGGGGGCTCTGGAAACACCATATATTTT

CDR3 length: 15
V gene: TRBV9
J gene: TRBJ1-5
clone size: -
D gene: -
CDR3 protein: CASSASGESNQPQHF
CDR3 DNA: TGTGCCAGCAGCGCGAGTGGGGAGAGCAATCAGCCCCAGCATTTT

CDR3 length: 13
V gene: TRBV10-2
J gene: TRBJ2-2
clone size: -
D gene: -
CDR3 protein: CASRAANTGELFF
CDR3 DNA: TGCGCCAGCAGAGCTGCGAACACCGGGGAGCTGTTTTTT

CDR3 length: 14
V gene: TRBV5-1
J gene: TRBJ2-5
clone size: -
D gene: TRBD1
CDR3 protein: CASSRTGGQETQYF
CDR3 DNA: TGCGCCAGCAGCCGGACAGGGGGCCAAGAGACCCAGTACTTC

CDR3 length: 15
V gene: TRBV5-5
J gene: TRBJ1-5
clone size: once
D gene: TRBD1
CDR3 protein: CASSWGTGWNQPQHF
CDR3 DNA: TGTGCCAGCAGCTGGGGGACAGGGTGGAATCAGCCCCAGCATTTT

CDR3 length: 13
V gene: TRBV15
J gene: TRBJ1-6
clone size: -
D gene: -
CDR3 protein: CATSRGTNSPLHF
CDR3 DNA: TGTGCCACCAGCAGAGGAACAAATTCACCCCTCCACTTT

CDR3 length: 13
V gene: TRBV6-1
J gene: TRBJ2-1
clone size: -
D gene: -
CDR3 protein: CASGVPAYNEQFF
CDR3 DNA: TGTGCCAGCGGAGTTCCAGCTTACAATGAGCAGTTCTTC

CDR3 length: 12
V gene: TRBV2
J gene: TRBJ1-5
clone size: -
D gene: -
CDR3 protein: CASSGGGQPQHF
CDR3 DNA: TGTGCCAGCAGTGGCGGGGGTCAGCCCCAGCATTTT

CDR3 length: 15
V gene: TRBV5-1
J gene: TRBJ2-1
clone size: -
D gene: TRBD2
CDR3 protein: CASSLASGSYNEQFF
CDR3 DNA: TGCGCCAGCAGCTTGGCTAGCGGCTCCTACAATGAGCAGTTCTTC

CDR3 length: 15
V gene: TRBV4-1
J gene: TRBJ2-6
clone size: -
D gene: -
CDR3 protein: CASSQPYSGANVLTF
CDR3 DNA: TGCGCCAGCAGCCAACCCTACTCTGGGGCCAACGTCCTGACTTTC

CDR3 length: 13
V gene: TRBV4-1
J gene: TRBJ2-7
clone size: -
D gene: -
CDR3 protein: CASSQDWDAEQYF
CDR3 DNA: TGCGCCAGCAGCCAAGATTGGGACGCCGAGCAGTACTTC

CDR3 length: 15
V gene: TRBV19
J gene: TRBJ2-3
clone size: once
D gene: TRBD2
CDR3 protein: CASSIVSGSTDTQYF
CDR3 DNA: TGTGCCAGTAGTATAGTTAGCGGGAGCACAGATACGCAGTATTTT

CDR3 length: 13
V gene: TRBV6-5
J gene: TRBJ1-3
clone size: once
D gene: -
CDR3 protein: CASSQSSGNTIYF
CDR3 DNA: TGTGCCAGCAGTCAGAGCTCTGGAAACACCATATATTTT

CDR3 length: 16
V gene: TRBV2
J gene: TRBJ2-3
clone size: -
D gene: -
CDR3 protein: CASSEAPGGGTDTQYF
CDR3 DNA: TGTGCCAGCAGTGAAGCCCCAGGGGGGGGCACAGATACGCAGTATTTT

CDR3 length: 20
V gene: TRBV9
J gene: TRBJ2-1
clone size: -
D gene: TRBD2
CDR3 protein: CASSVGSGTSGSATYNEQFF
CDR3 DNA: TGTGCCAGCAGCGTAGGATCCGGGACTAGCGGGAGTGCAACCTACAATGAGCAGTTCTTC

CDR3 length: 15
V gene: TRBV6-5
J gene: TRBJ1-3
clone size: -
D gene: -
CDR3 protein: CASRRAGAPGNTIYF
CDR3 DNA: TGTGCCAGCAGACGTGCGGGGGCGCCAGGAAACACCATATATTTT

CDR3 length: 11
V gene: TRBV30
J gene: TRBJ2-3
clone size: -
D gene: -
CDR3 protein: CAWGLTDTQYF
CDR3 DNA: TGTGCCTGGGGACTCACAGATACGCAGTATTTT

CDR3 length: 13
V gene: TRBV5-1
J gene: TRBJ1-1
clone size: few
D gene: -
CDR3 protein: CASKATDNTEAFF
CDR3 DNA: TGCGCCAGCAAGGCGACAGACAACACTGAAGCTTTCTTT

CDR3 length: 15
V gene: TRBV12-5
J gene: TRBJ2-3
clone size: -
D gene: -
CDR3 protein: CASGLSGSAGDTQYF
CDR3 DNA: TGTGCTAGTGGTTTGTCCGGGAGCGCGGGAGATACGCAGTATTTT

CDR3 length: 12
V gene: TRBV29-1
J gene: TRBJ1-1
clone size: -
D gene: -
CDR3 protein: CSVSRGGTEAFF
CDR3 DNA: TGCAGCGTTAGCAGAGGGGGCACTGAAGCTTTCTTT

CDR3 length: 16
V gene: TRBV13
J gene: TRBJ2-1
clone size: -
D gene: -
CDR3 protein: CASTAADYRSYNEQFF
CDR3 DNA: TGTGCCAGCACCGCCGCGGATTACCGCTCCTACAATGAGCAGTTCTTC

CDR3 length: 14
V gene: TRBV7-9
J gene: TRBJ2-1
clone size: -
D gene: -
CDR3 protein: CASSLGYSYNEQFF
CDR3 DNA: TGTGCCAGCAGCTTAGGCTACTCCTACAATGAGCAGTTCTTC

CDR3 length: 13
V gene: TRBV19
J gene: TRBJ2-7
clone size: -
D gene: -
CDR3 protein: CASAPPNSYEQYF
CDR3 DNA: TGTGCCTCAGCTCCGCCTAACTCCTACGAGCAGTACTTC

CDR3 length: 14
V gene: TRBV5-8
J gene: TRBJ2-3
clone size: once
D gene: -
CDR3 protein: CASSLERGPDTQYF
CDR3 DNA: TGTGCCAGCAGCTTGGAAAGGGGCCCAGATACGCAGTATTTT

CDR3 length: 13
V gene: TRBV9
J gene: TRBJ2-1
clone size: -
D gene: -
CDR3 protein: CASSGGHYNEQFF
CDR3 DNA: TGTGCCAGCAGCGGGGGACACTACAATGAGCAGTTCTTC

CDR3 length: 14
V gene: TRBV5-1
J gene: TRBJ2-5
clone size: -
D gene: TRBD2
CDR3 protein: CASSLLAGAETQYF
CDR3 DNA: TGCGCCAGCAGCTTACTAGCGGGAGCAGAGACCCAGTACTTC

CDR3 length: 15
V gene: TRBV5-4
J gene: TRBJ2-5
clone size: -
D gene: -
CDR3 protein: CASSLAATGQETQYF
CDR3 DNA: TGTGCCAGCAGCTTGGCGGCCACGGGCCAAGAGACCCAGTACTTC

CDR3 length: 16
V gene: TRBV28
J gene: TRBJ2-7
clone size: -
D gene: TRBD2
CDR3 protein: CASSFHSSGGPYEQYF
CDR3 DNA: TGTGCCAGCAGTTTTCATTCTAGCGGAGGACCCTACGAGCAGTACTTC

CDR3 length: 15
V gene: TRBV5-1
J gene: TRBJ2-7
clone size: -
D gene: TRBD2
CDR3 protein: CASSLVTSGRDEQYF
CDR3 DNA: TGCGCCAGCAGCTTGGTGACTAGCGGGAGAGACGAGCAGTACTTC

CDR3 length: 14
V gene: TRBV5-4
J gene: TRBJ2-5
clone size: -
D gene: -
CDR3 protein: CASSLGGPGGTQYF
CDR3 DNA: TGTGCCAGCAGCTTGGGCGGGCCCGGGGGGACCCAGTACTTC

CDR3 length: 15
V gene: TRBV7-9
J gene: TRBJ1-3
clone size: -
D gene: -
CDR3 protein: CASSPLRVAGNTIYF
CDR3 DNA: TGTGCCAGCAGCCCCCTTAGAGTAGCTGGAAACACCATATATTTT

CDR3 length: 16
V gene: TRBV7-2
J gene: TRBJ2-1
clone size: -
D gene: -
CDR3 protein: CASSLPRIGTYNEQFF
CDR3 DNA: TGTGCCAGCAGCTTACCGAGGATAGGAACCTACAATGAGCAGTTCTTC

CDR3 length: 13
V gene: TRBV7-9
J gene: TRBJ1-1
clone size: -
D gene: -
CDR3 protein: CASSLAGDTEAFF
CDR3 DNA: TGTGCCAGCAGCTTAGCAGGGGACACTGAAGCTTTCTTT

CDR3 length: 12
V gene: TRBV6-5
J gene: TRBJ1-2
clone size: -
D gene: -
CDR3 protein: CASSSDGYGYTF
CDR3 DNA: TGTGCCAGCAGCTCCGACGGTTATGGCTACACCTTC

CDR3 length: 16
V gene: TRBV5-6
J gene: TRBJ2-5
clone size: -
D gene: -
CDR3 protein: CASSLHGRLEEETQYF
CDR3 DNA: TGTGCCAGCAGCTTACATGGACGGCTAGAGGAGGAGACCCAGTACTTC

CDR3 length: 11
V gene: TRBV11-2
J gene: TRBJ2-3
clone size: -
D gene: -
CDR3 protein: CASSLIGTQYF
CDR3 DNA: TGTGCCAGCAGCTTAATTGGTACGCAGTATTTT

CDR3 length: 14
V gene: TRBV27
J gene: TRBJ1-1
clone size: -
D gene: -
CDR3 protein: CASSLEGGGTEAFF
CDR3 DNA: TGTGCCAGCAGTTTGGAGGGCGGAGGCACTGAAGCTTTCTTT

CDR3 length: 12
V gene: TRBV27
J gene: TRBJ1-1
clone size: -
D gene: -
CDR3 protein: CASSFRGTEAFF
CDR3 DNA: TGTGCCAGCAGTTTCAGGGGCACTGAAGCTTTCTTT

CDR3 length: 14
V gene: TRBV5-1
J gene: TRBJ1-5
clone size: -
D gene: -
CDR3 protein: CASSLDTMDQPQHF
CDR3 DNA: TGCGCCAGCAGCTTGGATACAATGGATCAGCCCCAGCATTTT

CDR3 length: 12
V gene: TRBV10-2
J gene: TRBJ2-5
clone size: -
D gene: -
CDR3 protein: CASSASQETQYF
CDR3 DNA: TGCGCCAGCAGTGCTAGCCAAGAGACCCAGTACTTC

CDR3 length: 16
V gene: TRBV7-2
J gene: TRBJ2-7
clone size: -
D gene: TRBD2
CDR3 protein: CASSTRTSGLSYEQYF
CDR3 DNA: TGTGCCAGCAGCACTCGGACTAGCGGCCTCTCCTACGAGCAGTACTTC

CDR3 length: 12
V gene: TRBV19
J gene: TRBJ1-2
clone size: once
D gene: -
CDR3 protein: CASSGRGYGYTF
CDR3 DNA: TGTGCCAGTAGTGGCAGGGGCTATGGCTACACCTTC

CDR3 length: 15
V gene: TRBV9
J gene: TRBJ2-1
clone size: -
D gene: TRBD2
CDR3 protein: CASSVKRGSYNEQFF
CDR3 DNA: TGTGCCAGCAGCGTAAAGCGGGGGTCTTACAATGAGCAGTTCTTC

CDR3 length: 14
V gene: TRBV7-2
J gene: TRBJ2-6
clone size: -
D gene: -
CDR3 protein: CASSRDSGANVLTF
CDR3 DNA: TGTGCCAGCAGCCGGGACTCTGGGGCCAACGTCCTGACTTTC